One sample yielded the 16 T cell receptor beta chains listed below, sequenced in a study of beta chain features in type 1 diabetes. These TCRs' antigens remain unknown. Findings of the study overall: Researchers report that Type 1 diabetes patients had moderately but significantly shorter TCRB CDR3s across all four CD4+ subsets.

Expressed TCRB transcripts were sequenced because the entire RNA isolate underwent reverse transcription. TCRdb's copy holds only in-frame clones and misses some; the assay was immunoSEQ multiplex PCR. The sample carries hundreds of thousands of clones, more than 12% recorded once. Sequenced material: naive CD4+ T cells from blood. The receptors shown here come from a man in his late teens or twenties with type 1 diabetes.

V usage is TRBV7-9 and J usage is TRBJ1-6, with D perhaps TRBD1 (5 bases). The length of the CDR3 is 15 residues. Trimming removed 4 bases at V and 8 bases at J, with 15 bases between. CDR1 SEHNR and CDR2 FQNEAQ come from the germline V gene (reference sequence). The CDR3 loop reads CASSSLGGVDSPLHF. CDR3 in DNA: TGTGCCAGCAGCTCCCTCGGGGGGGTAGATTCACCCCTCCACTTT.

The chain carries TRBV29-1 and TRBJ1-1; 8 bases fit TRBD1. Per the germline V gene, CDR1 is SQVTM and CDR2 is ANQGSEA. The CDR3 is 14 residues long. J lost 2 bases, V lost 7 bases, and 9 bases had no gene match. CDR3 in amino acids: CSGGQGGGNTEAFF. DNA for the CDR3: TGCAGCGGCGGACAGGGTGGGGGAAACACTGAAGCTTTCTTT. The full variable domain, its missing parts supplied by reference TRBV29-1 and TRBJ1-1, is SAVISQKPSRDICQRGTSLTIQCQVDSQVTMMFWYRQQPGQSLTLIATANQGSEATYESGFVIDKFPISRPNLTFSTLTVSNMSPEDSSIYLCSGGQGGGNTEAFFGQGTRLTVV.

The gene calls are TRBV11-3 and TRBJ2-3; 12 bases match TRBD2. The length of the CDR3 is 14 residues. V lost 5 bases, J lost 4 bases, and 1 base stayed unmatched. Germline values: CDR1 SGHNT, CDR2 YENEEA. CDR3 DNA sequence: TGTGCCAGCAGCCTAGCGGGGGGGCCAGATACGCAGTATTTT. It is translated as CASSLAGGPDTQYF. Full variable domain (remainder filled in from reference TRBV11-3 and TRBJ2-3): EAGVVQSPRYKIIEKKQPVAFWCNPISGHNTLYWYLQNLGQGPELLIRYENEEAVDDSQLPKDRFSAERLKGVDSTLKIQPAELGDSAVYLCASSLAGGPDTQYFGPGTRLTVL.

This clone turned up a few times. The J gene is TRBJ2-1, the V gene TRBV7-2; D gene unclear. The V end was cut by 5 bases, the J end by 2 bases, with 10 bases between. This CDR3 has 14 residues. Germline V gene data show CDR1 as SGHTA and CDR2 as FQGNSA. This CDR3 is CASSPGLPYNEQFF. For the CDR3, the DNA is TGTGCCAGCAGCCCTGGCCTACCCTACAATGAGCAGTTCTTC.

This clone was found a few times. This chain joins TRBV4-2 and TRBJ1-1; D is unclear. Germline-derived CDR1 and CDR2 are LGHNA and YNFKEQ. V was clipped by 0 bases and J by 1 base, with 9 bases between them. This CDR3 is 15 amino acids long. In DNA form, the CDR3 reads TGTGCCAGCAGCCAAGAGGCAACCGGGAACACTGAAGCTTTCTTT. This codes for CASSQEATGNTEAFF.

The CDR3 reads CSVRDPSPYGYTF. CDR3 DNA: TGCAGCGTTCGGGACCCAAGTCCCTATGGCTACACCTTC. The J gene is TRBJ1-2, the V gene TRBV29-1, with D possibly TRBD1 on 5 matching bases. Trimming pared 5 bases from V and 4 bases from J, leaving 14 bases between. The V gene's germline CDR1 is SQVTM and CDR2 ANQGSEA. The CDR3 has 13 amino acids.

The J gene is TRBJ2-5, the V gene TRBV5-1; 8 bases match TRBD1. CDR1 is SGHRS, CDR2 YFSETQ, per germline. Germline trimming cut 5 bases from V and 0 bases from J; bases unmatched to any gene: 6. This CDR3 is 15 amino acids long. The CDR3 nucleotides read TGCGCCAGCAGTTCTGGACAGGGCGACCAAGAGACCCAGTACTTC. Its translation is CASSSGQGDQETQYF.

This clone was seen more than once but under ten times. V usage is TRBV4-1 and J usage is TRBJ2-5; 9 positions match TRBD2. This CDR3 has 16 amino acids. V trimming: 4 bases; J trimming: 5 bases; junction bases outside the gene matches: 11. Germline CDR1 MGHRA, CDR2 YSYEKL. DNA for the CDR3: TGCGCCAGCAGCCCCGGGACTAGCCGGGACGGGGAGACCCAGTACTTC. This sequence encodes CASSPGTSRDGETQYF.

The chain couples TRBV4-3 to TRBJ1-2, with a tentative D call TRBD1 (5 bases). Germline CDR1 is LGHNA and CDR2 is YSLEER. Trimming removed 0 bases at V and 8 bases at J, with 13 bases between. The CDR3 is 14 residues long. The DNA of the CDR3 is TGCGCCAGCAGCCAAGAGTCAGGGAATGGCGGCTACACCTTC. This encodes CASSQESGNGGYTF.

The chain couples TRBV29-1 to TRBJ2-7; D remains ambiguous. Trimming removed 4 bases at V and 5 bases at J, with 24 bases between. This CDR3 region has 16 residues. The V gene's germline CDR1 is SQVTM and CDR2 ANQGSEA. CDR3 nucleotides: TGCAGCGTTGGGGTTGGGTCGGACCCGTCAGTCCACGAGCAGTACTTC. This encodes CSVGVGSDPSVHEQYF.

With respect to this clone: The sample contains more than one DNA sequence encoding this CDR3. The chain combines TRBV7-2 with TRBJ2-5; 8 positions match TRBD2. This CDR3 region has 13 residues. The V and J ends lost 4 bases and 5 bases, in that order; junction bases with no gene match: 3. Germline V gives CDR1 SGHTA, CDR2 FQGNSA. DNA of the CDR3: TGTGCCAGCAGCTCGGGAGGGTGGGAGACCCAGTACTTC. It is translated as CASSSGGWETQYF.

This chain connects TRBV4-2 to TRBJ2-5; maybe TRBD1 (5 bases). Germline V gene sequence: CDR1 LGHNA, CDR2 YNFKEQ. The V end was cut by 1 base, the J end by 4 bases, with 13 bases between. The CDR3 has 15 residues. This CDR3 is CASSQAQGSLETQYF. The DNA for the CDR3 is TGTGCCAGCAGCCAAGCCCAGGGCAGCCTAGAGACCCAGTACTTC.

This clone was seen more than once but under ten times. The chain combines TRBV5-1 with TRBJ1-1, with D possibly TRBD1 on 5 matching bases. The CDR3 runs to 15 residues. The V and J ends lost 2 bases and 4 bases respectively, with 15 bases between them. From germline, CDR1 is SGHRS and CDR2 YFSETQ. In nucleotides, the CDR3 is TGCGCCAGCAGCTTCCTTCAGGGTGAGGGCACTGAAGCTTTCTTT. Translation gives CASSFLQGEGTEAFF.

The chain combines TRBV4-1 with TRBJ2-5; D is unresolved. CDR3 length equals 14 residues. Trimming pared 4 bases from V and 0 bases from J, leaving 9 bases between. The germline V gene encodes CDR1 MGHRA and CDR2 YSYEKL. CDR3 DNA: TGCGCCAGCAGCCGAAACCGGCACCAAGAGACCCAGTACTTC. Amino acids: CASSRNRHQETQYF.

Comment on this clone: An end of the junction does not agree with germline; a read error may underlie this. The rearrangement links TRBV7-7 to TRBJ2-1, with 10 nucleotides matching TRBD2. The CDR3 spans 15 residues. Germline V gene lookup returns CDR1 SSHAT and CDR2 FNYEAQ (reference sequence). CDR3 sequence: CASSLGLAANNEQFF. The CDR3 nucleotides read TGTGCTAGCAGCCTCGGACTAGCGGCAAACAATGAGCAGTTCTTC.

This clone was detected a few times. The rearrangement joins TRBV30 to TRBJ1-1; TRBD1 might be the D (6 bases). CDR1 GTSNPN and CDR2 SVGIG come from the germline V gene (reference sequence). With 0 bases removed from V and 8 bases from J, the gap between germline ends came to 16 bases. This CDR3 is 14 amino acids long. In DNA, the CDR3 is TGTGCCTGGAGTGTGCCGGGGGGGCCTGGGGAAGCTTTCTTT. As protein: CAWSVPGGPGEAFF.